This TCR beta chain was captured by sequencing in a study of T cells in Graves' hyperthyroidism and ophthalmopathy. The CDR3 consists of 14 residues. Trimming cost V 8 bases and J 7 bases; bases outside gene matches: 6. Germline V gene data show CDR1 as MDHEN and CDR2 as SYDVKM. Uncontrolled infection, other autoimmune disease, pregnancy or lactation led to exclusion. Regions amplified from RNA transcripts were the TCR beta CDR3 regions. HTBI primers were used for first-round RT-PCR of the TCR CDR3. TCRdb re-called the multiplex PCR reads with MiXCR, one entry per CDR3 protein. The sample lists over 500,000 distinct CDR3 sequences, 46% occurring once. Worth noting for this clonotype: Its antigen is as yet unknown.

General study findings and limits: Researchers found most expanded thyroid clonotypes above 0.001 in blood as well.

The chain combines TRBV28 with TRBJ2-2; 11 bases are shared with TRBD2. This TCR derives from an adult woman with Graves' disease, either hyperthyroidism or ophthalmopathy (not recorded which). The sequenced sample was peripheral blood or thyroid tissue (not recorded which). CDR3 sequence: CASGGLAVIGELFF. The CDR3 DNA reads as TGTGCCAGCGGGGGACTAGCGGTAATCGGGGAGCTGTTTTTT.